This paragraph covers one T cell receptor (beta chain) sequence. Which antigen it targets is not known. Nothing much larger sits one base from this clone, and base qualities are not available. Amplification of TCR beta CDR3 regions was carried out from RNA transcripts. A first-round RT-PCR of the TCR CDR3 used the HTBI primer set with the Qiagen OneStep RT-PCR kit. The libraries were constructed in a second round of multiplex PCR and then size-selected and purified. Sequencing of the libraries was done on an Illumina HiSeq2000 using paired-end 100 bp reads. As for the authors' bioinformatics: SOAPnuke was used to process the raw data, with reads discarded if the reads contained adapters or uncalled bases, had a mean Phred below 15, or lacked an exact constant-primer or identifier match. COPE v1.2.5 was used to merge the high-quality paired reads, and each unique nucleotide sequence was defined as a clonotype. MiTCR v1.1 was used to align clonotypes to the IMGT TRBV, TRBD and TRBJ reference segments. The analysis included only V-J combinations with a frequency above 0.0001, which together covered 98% to 99.2% of the repertoires. A TCS score was defined as the ratio between F50 (clonal expansion) and ExV (chaos), using BLOSUM62-based TCRdist between CDR3 peptides within each V-J. Welch's t-statistics and random forest reduced 500 to 650 V-J features to about 12, which were used in a naive Bayes classifier (R e1071). Thyroid-blood repertoire similarity was quantified with the Morisita-Horn index. The public reads were run again by TCRdb, first through fastp at Q25 and then through MiXCR, and only productive beta chains were kept. Identical CDR3 protein sequences are pooled into one entry, listed with their most common genes and DNA. TCRdb, not the authors, supplied the V and J calls. The sample table holds around 660,000 distinct CDR3 sequences, of which about 45% were seen once. Under 8.5% of the sample is taken by the ten largest.

This record belongs to a study of T cells in Graves' hyperthyroidism and ophthalmopathy (dated by TCRdb to the late 2010s). Background for the entire study: To identify TCR V-J signatures that set the groups apart, the researchers used a discovery cohort of about a hundred patients, made up of under 50 with Graves' ophthalmopathy and about 60 with stable Graves' hyperthyroidism. Prospective prediction of ophthalmopathy was tested in an independent validation cohort consisting of some 19 hyperthyroidism patients and some 17 patients who later progressed to ophthalmopathy. The roughly 91 discovery patients were randomly divided into training and test sets at a 7:3 ratio. Thyroid tissue and blood T-cell repertoires from roughly six Graves' hyperthyroidism patients were also compared in the study. Following sampling, methimazole starting at 30 mg daily was given to hyperthyroidism patients, and high-dose intravenous methylprednisolone was given to ophthalmopathy patients. The paper describes TCR Vbeta CDR3 sequencing of about 140 peripheral blood samples, made up of 40 to 45 ophthalmopathy patients, 70 to 80 hyperthyroidism patients and roughly 17 progressor patients.

The investigation overall reported the following: Sample size was not statistically predetermined, and investigators were not blinded to group allocation. Blood samples also contained most of the expanded thyroid clonotypes (frequency above 0.001), which suggests that blood repertoires may reflect thyroid immune responses. Ophthalmopathy was separated from stable hyperthyroidism by a 13 V-J signature model, with about 88% sensitivity and approximately 81% specificity obtained in cross-validation and 80%/75% obtained in testing. In validation, progression to ophthalmopathy was predicted by the model with around 71% sensitivity and roughly 76% specificity, a median of around 5.9 months before onset.

For this chain, trimming is 6 bases at the V end and 5 bases at the J end, and the number of junction bases without a gene match is 8. Inclusive of the bounding cysteine and phenylalanine, the CDR3 is 15 residues long. CDR3 DNA is the only sequence kept; it has 45 bases, read in frame from the first base. The CDR1 and CDR2 encoded by the germline V gene are ENHRY and SYGVKD. Any patient with an uncontrolled infection, another autoimmune disease, pregnancy or lactation was excluded. Diagnoses were based on clinical symptoms, serum thyroxine and TRAb, thyroid ultrasound and orbital computed tomography. Total RNA was extracted using Trizol reagent, and RNA quality was assessed on an Agilent 2100 Bioanalyzer.

What was sequenced was peripheral blood or thyroid tissue (not recorded which). The rearranged segments are TRBV10-3 and TRBJ2-3; a stretch of 10 junction bases matches TRBD2. The receptor's source is an adult man with Graves' disease, either hyperthyroidism or ophthalmopathy (not recorded which). The encoded CDR3 is CAIRPGLAPRDTQYF. The DNA reads as follows: TGTGCCATCAGGCCGGGACTAGCGCCTAGAGATACGCAGTATTTT.